The clone carrying this T cell receptor (beta chain) was recorded only once. Profiled with immunoSEQ multiplex PCR; TCRdb holds only in-frame clones, not every one. The top ten hold approximately 6.2% of the sample, which has 190,000 or so clones, more than 75% seen once. This sample was taken from a study of blood T cell repertoires in COVID-19. V shed 5 bases and J 7 bases; nucleotides not matched to a gene: 7. The CDR3 consists of 13 residues. Germline CDR1 and CDR2: SGHAT and FQDESV (reference sequence). V and J are TRBV11-1 and TRBJ1-2; the match to TRBD1 covers 7 bases. The source is a man between 60 and 75 years old who had recovered from COVID-19. The sample comprised peripheral blood. CDR3 sequence: CASSPKGDSGYTF. CDR3 DNA: TGTGCCAGCAGCCCGAAGGGGGACAGTGGCTACACCTTC. Filled out from reference TRBV11-1 and TRBJ1-2, the complete variable domain reads EAEVAQSPRYKITEKSQAVAFWCDPISGHATLYWYRQILGQGPELLVQFQDESVVDDSQLPKDRFSAERLKGVDSTLKIQPAELGDSAMYLCASSPKGDSGYTFGSGTRLTVV.